This T cell receptor (beta chain) was identified in a study of T-cell memory formation after mild COVID-19. TCRdb independently ran MiXCR on the 5' RACE reads; one entry per CDR3 protein. The sample contains about 360,000 distinct CDR3 sequences, approximately 13% of which appear only once. CDR3 length: 15 amino acids. Per the germline V gene, CDR1 is LNHDA and CDR2 is SQIVND (reference sequence). Trimming cost V 5 bases and J 6 bases; bases outside gene matches: 9. The V call is TRBV19, the J call TRBJ1-4; 7 bases are a match to TRBD1. The specimen was PBMCs or a T cell subset sorted from them (not recorded which). This clonotype was obtained from a man between 18 and 35 years old who had mild COVID-19 (a few samples of this study predate the infection). Cell type and time point are not known. This chain's CDR3 is CASSLRDSGYEKLFF. The CDR3 nucleotides read TGTGCCAGTAGTCTACGGGACAGTGGATATGAAAAACTGTTTTTT.